The 21 T cell receptor beta chains in this list originate from one sample, sequenced in a study of blood T cells in healthy people across ages. The authors ran a second PCR of about 6 to 11 cycles using a sample-barcoded 5' primer and a J-beta primer mix. TCRdb analysed the 5' RACE reads with MiXCR anew, one entry per CDR3 protein. The profile shows about 780,000 distinct CDR3 sequences, around 45% of them singletons. Sequencing used blood. These receptor sequences come from a man older than 75 in good health.

The chain links TRBV7-2 to TRBJ2-5; 9 nucleotides match TRBD1. The end of the DNA is better explained by TRBJ2-7, so the J call may be wrong. The CDR3 has 15 residues. Germline-derived CDR1 and CDR2 are SGHTA and FQGNSA. CDR3 in amino acids: CASSFPQGASHEQYF. CDR3 DNA sequence: TGTGCCAGCAGCTTCCCACAGGGGGCGTCGCACGAGCAGTACTTC.

The V and J genes are TRBV5-6 and TRBJ2-2, with 9 bases that match TRBD2. CDR1 and CDR2 from the germline V gene are SGHDT and YYEEEE. The CDR3 totals 14 residues. V trimming: 3 bases; J trimming: 4 bases; junction bases outside the gene matches: 1. The CDR3 DNA reads as TGTGCCAGCAGCTGGACTAGCGTCACCGGGGAGCTGTTTTTT. Protein product: CASSWTSVTGELFF.

This clonotype was observed a few times. CDR3 DNA sequence: TGTGCCACCAGTGATTTAGCAGGGATGGACTATGGCTACACCTTC. This translates into CATSDLAGMDYGYTF. The V call is TRBV24-1, the J call TRBJ1-2; possible D gene TRBD1, 5 bases. The CDR3 totals 15 residues. CDR1 and CDR2 (germline): KGHDR, SFDVKD. With 1 base removed from V and 3 bases from J, the gap between germline ends came to 11 bases.

On this clonotype: Just one base apart from a much larger clone, this may be a read error. The chain has TRBV5-1 and TRBJ2-3; D remains ambiguous. Trimming took off 7 bases at V and 11 bases at J, with 17 bases between the two ends. CDR1 and CDR2 (germline): SGHRS, YFSETQ. The CDR3 has 12 amino acids. In DNA form, the CDR3 reads TGCGCCAGCCGGCTGCGGAACTACATGCAGTATTTT. This translates into CASRLRNYMQYF.

This chain connects TRBV6-1 to TRBJ2-5, with a tentative D call TRBD2 (5 bases). Judging by the DNA end, TRBJ2-7 fits better; the J call may be wrong. Germline V gene data show CDR1 as MNHNS and CDR2 as SASEGT. CDR3 length: 15 amino acids. The CDR3 DNA reads as TGTGCCAGCAGTCGAGACGTCCGAGGGACCTACGAGCAGTACTTC. Protein sequence: CASSRDVRGTYEQYF.

This chain uses TRBV28 with TRBJ2-3; D may be TRBD1 or TRBD2 (6 bases each). The V gene lost 6 bases and the J gene lost 2 bases, with 21 bases spanning the gap. The CDR3 is made up of 17 amino acids. Germline V CDR1 and CDR2: MDHEN, SYDVKM. The CDR3 coding sequence is TGTGCCAGCAGCCACCTCGGGGGCTCTACCTTCACAGATACGCAGTATTTT. Translated: CASSHLGGSTFTDTQYF.

The rearrangement uses TRBV6-2 or TRBV6-3 and TRBJ2-2; D gene unclear. The germline CDR1 and CDR2 sequences are MNHEY and SVGEGT. The CDR3 is made up of 13 amino acids. Trimming pared 7 bases from V and 0 bases from J, leaving 6 bases between. The CDR3 here is CASKISNTGELFF. The CDR3 DNA reads TGTGCCAGCAAAATCTCGAACACCGGGGAGCTGTTTTTT.

The chain combines TRBV6-1 with TRBJ2-7; D gene unclear. The CDR3 is 15 residues long. Trimming stripped 1 base from V and 3 bases from J, with 13 bases between. CDR1 and CDR2 from the germline V gene are MNHNS and SASEGT. The CDR3 loop reads CASSEGVLIVYEQYF. CDR3 DNA sequence: TGTGCCAGCAGTGAAGGGGTCCTCATAGTCTACGAGCAGTACTTC.

This chain links TRBV20-1 with TRBJ1-2, with 9 bases that match TRBD1. V shed 5 bases and J 8 bases; nucleotides not matched to a gene: 9. Germline CDR1 DFQATT, CDR2 SNEGSKA (reference sequence). CDR3 size: 13 residues. The DNA for the CDR3 is TGCAGTGCTCCGCAACAGGGGGCCGTAGGCTACACCTTC. It specifies CSAPQQGAVGYTF.

The chain uses TRBV6-5 and TRBJ1-4, with D possibly being TRBD1 (5 bases). CDR3 size: 17 residues. CDR1 is MNHEY, CDR2 SVGAGI, per germline. Trimming pared 0 bases from V and 2 bases from J, leaving 13 bases between. DNA of the CDR3: TGTGCCAGCAGTTACTCAGGGGTTAGTCCGACTAATGAAAAACTGTTTTTT. It translates to CASSYSGVSPTNEKLFF.

This clonotype was seen a few times. This chain connects TRBV11-3 to TRBJ2-1; no clear D gene. V was pared by 1 base and J by 6 bases, with 10 bases between. Germline V gene lookup returns CDR1 SGHNT and CDR2 YENEEA. The CDR3 is 14 residues long. The CDR3 DNA sequence: TGTGCCAGCAGCTTAGCAGCGTTTCCCAATGAGCAGTTCTTC. Protein product: CASSLAAFPNEQFF.

DNA of the CDR3: TGTGCCAGCAGCCACGGGACCGAAAATTCCTACAATGAGCAGTTCTTC. It specifies CASSHGTENSYNEQFF. This rearrangement joins TRBV28 to TRBJ2-1; either TRBD1 or TRBD2 may supply D (5 bases each). CDR1 is MDHEN and CDR2 is SYDVKM in the germline V gene. Trimming removed 6 bases from V and 1 base from J, with 16 bases in between. This CDR3 has 16 amino acids.

This clonotype was counted only a few times. The CDR3 DNA reads TGCAGCGTCACACTAGCGGGGGATAATAACAATGAGCAGTTCTTC. Translating gives CSVTLAGDNNNEQFF. The chain uses TRBV29-1 and TRBJ2-1, with 11 bases aligning to TRBD2. CDR3 length equals 15 residues. Trimming removed 6 bases from V and 5 bases from J; junction bases left unmatched: 9. Per germline, CDR1 SQVTM and CDR2 ANQGSEA.

About this clonotype: Since a much larger clone is just one base distant, this may be a read error. This sequence joins TRBV12-3 or TRBV12-4 and TRBJ2-3; 12 nucleotides line up with TRBD1. V lost 9 bases, J lost 4 bases, and 5 bases stayed unmatched. CDR3 size: 14 residues. The CDR3 sequence is CARTGTGGPDTQYF. In DNA form, the CDR3 reads TGTGCCAGAACCGGGACAGGGGGCCCAGATACGCAGTATTTT.

This clonotype was observed a handful of times. This chain connects TRBV20-1 to TRBJ1-6, with 11 bases that match TRBD1. Germline V gene sequence: CDR1 DFQATT, CDR2 SNEGSKA (reference sequence). The J segment lost 7 bases and the V segment lost 8 bases, leaving 7 bases of the junction unmatched. The CDR3 has 14 residues. CDR3 coding DNA: TGCAGTTCCCCGGGACAGGGGGACAATTCACCCCTCCACTTT. This gives the protein CSSPGQGDNSPLHF.

This clonotype was seen a few times. The chain links TRBV7-3 to TRBJ2-1; the match to TRBD2 covers 8 bases. Germline V CDR1 and CDR2: SGHTA, FQGTGA. The CDR3 length is 16 residues. Trimming at V came to 2 bases and at J to 5 bases, leaving 8 bases not matched to a gene. The DNA of the CDR3 is TGTGCCAGCAGCTTAGCCGGGACTAGTTCCCACAATGAGCAGTTCTTC. Protein: CASSLAGTSSHNEQFF.

This clonotype occurred a few times. This chain joins TRBV12-3 or TRBV12-4 and TRBJ2-5, with D possibly matching TRBD1 (6 bases). The germline V and J ends were trimmed by 6 bases and 6 bases, with 17 bases remaining between them. The CDR3 is 14 residues long. The CDR3 sequence: CASSGQPSGKTQYF. In DNA, the CDR3 is TGTGCCAGCAGCGGACAGCCATCGGGAAAGACCCAGTACTTC.

In this sample, this clonotype turned up a few times. The chain recombines TRBV2 with TRBJ2-7, with 7 bases aligning to TRBD1. This CDR3 has 15 residues. The junction had 11 bases not matched to a gene; V was cut back by 7 bases and J by 2 bases. CDR1 is SNHLY and CDR2 is FYNNEI in the germline V gene. CDR3 sequence reads: CASMESGTVPYEQYF. In nucleotides, the CDR3 is TGTGCCAGCATGGAATCCGGGACAGTTCCCTACGAGCAGTACTTC. The variable domain in full, completed from reference TRBV2 and TRBJ2-7, reads EPEVTQTPSHQVTQMGQEVILRCVPISNHLYFYWYRQILGQKVEFLVSFYNNEISEKSEIFDDQFSVERPDGSNFTLKIRSTKLEDSAMYFCASMESGTVPYEQYFGPGTRLTVT.

This clonotype was observed a few times. The genes are TRBV12-3 or TRBV12-4 and TRBJ2-3; TRBD2 agrees at 8 bases. Unmatched junction bases numbered 16, after V lost 2 bases and J lost 6 bases. The length of the CDR3 is 18 residues. CDR3: CASSLSGLGLVTPDTQYF. DNA of the CDR3: TGTGCCAGCAGTTTAAGCGGGCTGGGACTAGTGACCCCCGATACGCAGTATTTT.

This clonotype was picked up a small number of times. This chain connects TRBV28 to TRBJ1-2; D gene unclear. The CDR3 extends over 14 amino acids. CDR1 and CDR2 (germline): MDHEN, SYDVKM. The CDR3 DNA sequence: TGTGTGGCGGGGATAGAAGACCGGGGCTATGGCTACACCTTC. It specifies CVAGIEDRGYGYTF.

The chain links TRBV27 to TRBJ2-7; 9 nucleotides agree with TRBD2. CDR1 MNHEY and CDR2 SMNVEV come from the germline V gene (reference sequence). Germline trimming cut 2 bases from V and 3 bases from J; bases unmatched to any gene: 5. The CDR3 runs to 15 residues. This CDR3 is CASSLVRSGSYEQYF. CDR3 sequence (DNA): TGTGCCAGCAGTTTAGTGCGTAGCGGGAGCTACGAGCAGTACTTC.